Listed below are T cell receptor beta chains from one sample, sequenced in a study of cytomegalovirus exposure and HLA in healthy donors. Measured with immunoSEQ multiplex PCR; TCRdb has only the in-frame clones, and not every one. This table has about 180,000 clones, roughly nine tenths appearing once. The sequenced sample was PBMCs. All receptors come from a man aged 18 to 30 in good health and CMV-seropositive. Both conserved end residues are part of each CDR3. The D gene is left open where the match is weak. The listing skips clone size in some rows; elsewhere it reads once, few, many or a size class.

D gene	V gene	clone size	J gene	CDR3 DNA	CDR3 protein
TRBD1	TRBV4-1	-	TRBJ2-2	TGCGCCAGCAGTCCCTGGGGGACAGCGAACACCGGGGAGCTGTTTTTT	CASSPWGTANTGELFF
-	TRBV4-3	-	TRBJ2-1	TGCGCCAGCAGCCGAGGCAATGAGCAGTTCTTC	CASSRGNEQFF
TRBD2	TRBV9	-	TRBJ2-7	TGTGCCAGCAGCCAACTAGCGGGAGGCTACGAGCAGTACTTC	CASSQLAGGYEQYF
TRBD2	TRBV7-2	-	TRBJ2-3	TGTGCCAGCAGCTTATCAGGCGGGGGGGCCACAGATACGCAGTATTTT	CASSLSGGGATDTQYF
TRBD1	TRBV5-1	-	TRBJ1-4	TGCGCCAGCAAAGTGGGACAGACTAATGAAAAACTGTTTTTT	CASKVGQTNEKLFF
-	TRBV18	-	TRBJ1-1	TGTGCCAGCTCACCACGCCTACAGGGATCACCTGGCACTGAAGCTTTCTTT	CASSPRLQGSPGTEAFF
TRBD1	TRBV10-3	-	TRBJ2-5	TGTGCCATCAAGGGACAGGGGGCCTCTGGGACCCAGTACTTC	CAIKGQGASGTQYF
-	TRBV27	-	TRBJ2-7	TGTGCCAGCAGTGTTGACAGTGCCTCCTACGAGCAGTACTTC	CASSVDSASYEQYF
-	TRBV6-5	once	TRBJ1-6	TGTGCCAGCAGTCGCGGGAATAATTCACCCCTCCACTTT	CASSRGNNSPLHF
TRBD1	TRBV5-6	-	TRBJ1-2	TGTGCCAGCAGCGCCGGGACAGGGGGCTTTAACTACTATGGCTACACCTTC	CASSAGTGGFNYYGYTF
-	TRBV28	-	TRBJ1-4	TGTGCCAGCAGTCTACAGGGAGATGAAAAACTGTTTTTT	CASSLQGDEKLFF
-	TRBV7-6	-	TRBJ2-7	TGTGCCAGCAGCTCCTCTTGGCCGCCATCCTACGAGCAGTACTTC	CASSSSWPPSYEQYF
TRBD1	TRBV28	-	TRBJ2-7	TGTGCCAGCCAATCCGGGACAGGGGGCTACGAGCAGTACTTC	CASQSGTGGYEQYF
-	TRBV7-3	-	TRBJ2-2	TGTGCCAGCAGCTCGCAGGGGAGCACCGGGGAGCTGTTTTTT	CASSSQGSTGELFF
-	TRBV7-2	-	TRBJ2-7	TGTGCCAGCAGCTTAGCGGGCACCAGCTACGAGCAGTACTTC	CASSLAGTSYEQYF
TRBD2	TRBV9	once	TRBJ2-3	TGTGCCAGCAGCGTAGGAAACGGGAGGGGGGATACGCAGTATTTT	CASSVGNGRGDTQYF
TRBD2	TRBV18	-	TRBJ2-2	TGTGCCAGCTCACCGCGCTCTGGACTAGCGGGGACCACCGGGGAGCTGTTTTTT	CASSPRSGLAGTTGELFF
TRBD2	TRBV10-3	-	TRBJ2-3	TGTGCCATCGGCCAGTCTGACGGGGGGTCAGATACGCAGTATTTT	CAIGQSDGGSDTQYF
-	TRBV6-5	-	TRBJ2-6	TGTGCCAGCAGCTACTCTGGGGCCAACGTCCTGACTTTC	CASSYSGANVLTF
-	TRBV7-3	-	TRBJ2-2	TGTGCCAGCGGACCTGGGCAGGGATACACCGGGGAGCTGTTTTTT	CASGPGQGYTGELFF
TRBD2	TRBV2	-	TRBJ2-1	TGTGCCAGCAGTGAGAAGCGGGAGGGCCTGGATGAGCAGTTCTTC	CASSEKREGLDEQFF
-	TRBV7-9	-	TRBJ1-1	TGTGCCAGCACAACCCCTTCGGGTACCTATCAAGCTTTCTTT	CASTTPSGTYQAFF
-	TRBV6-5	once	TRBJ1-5	TGTGCCAGCAGTGCCCAGGGGTTCGGGAATCAGCCCCAGCATTTT	CASSAQGFGNQPQHF
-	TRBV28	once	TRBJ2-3	TGTGCCAGTTTGGGAGTAACCGCGGGCACAGATACGCAGTATTTT	CASLGVTAGTDTQYF
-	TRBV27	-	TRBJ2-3	TGTGCCAGCAGGGGTGCGGCAGATACGCAGTATTTT	CASRGAADTQYF
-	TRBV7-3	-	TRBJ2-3	TGTGCCAGCAGCTTACGGCGGCAGGGGCCCACAGATACGCAGTATTTT	CASSLRRQGPTDTQYF
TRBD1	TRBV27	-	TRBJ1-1	TGTGCCAGCAGTTTAAGGGGACAGGGCATTGGTGAAGCTTTCTTT	CASSLRGQGIGEAFF
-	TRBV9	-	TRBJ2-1	TGTGCCAGCAGCGTACGACAGGGAGGTGGGGATGAGCAGTTCTTC	CASSVRQGGGDEQFF
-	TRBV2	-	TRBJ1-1	TGTGCCAGCAGTAAAAGACAAGTCGCTGAAGCTTTCTTT	CASSKRQVAEAFF
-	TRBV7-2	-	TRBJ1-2	TGTGCCAGCAGCTTAACAACAGACTATGGCTACACCTTC	CASSLTTDYGYTF
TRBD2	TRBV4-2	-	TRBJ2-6	TGTGCCAGCAGCCTTAACCTCCGGGAGGCCGGGGCCAACGTCCTGACTTTC	CASSLNLREAGANVLTF
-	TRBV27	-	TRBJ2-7	TGTGCCAGCGGGTCCGGCATTTGGGGAGGTCCCTACGAGCAGTACTTC	CASGSGIWGGPYEQYF
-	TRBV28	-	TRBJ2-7	TGTGCCAGCAACGAACCGGGGGTCAACGAGCAGTACTTC	CASNEPGVNEQYF
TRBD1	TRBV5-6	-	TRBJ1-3	TGTGCCAGCAGCCTCGGGACAGGGCCCGGAAACACCATATATTTT	CASSLGTGPGNTIYF
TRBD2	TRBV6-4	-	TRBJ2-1	TGTGCCAGTAGCGTGCGGGGGGGCACTGGTGAGCAGTTCTTC	CASSVRGGTGEQFF
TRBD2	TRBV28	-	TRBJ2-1	TGTGCCAGCATTGGTGCGGGAGGGCCTGGGTTTGAGCAGTTCTTC	CASIGAGGPGFEQFF
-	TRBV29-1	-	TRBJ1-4	TGCAGCGCCGACGGCGGTACACTGGAAAAACTGTTTTTT	CSADGGTLEKLFF
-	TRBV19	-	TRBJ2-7	TGTGCCAGTAGTATAGGAGGGCAGACCTACGAGCAGTACTTC	CASSIGGQTYEQYF
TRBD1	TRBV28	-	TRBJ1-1	TGTGCCAGCAGTCCCCCGGGACAGGGGAGGACTGAAGCTTTCTTT	CASSPPGQGRTEAFF
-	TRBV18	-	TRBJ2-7	TGTGCCAGCTCACCCGGGTTGTCTTACGAGCAGTACTTC	CASSPGLSYEQYF
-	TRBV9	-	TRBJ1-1	TGTGCCAGCAGCGTGGCGGGGAACACTGAAGCTTTCTTT	CASSVAGNTEAFF
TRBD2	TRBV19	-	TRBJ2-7	TGTGCCAGTAGTAAATTAGCGGGTTCCTACGAGCAGTACTTC	CASSKLAGSYEQYF
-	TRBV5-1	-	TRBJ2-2	TGCGCCAGCAGCCGCGTGGGGGCCAACACCGGGGAGCTGTTTTTT	CASSRVGANTGELFF
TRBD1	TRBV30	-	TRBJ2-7	TGTGCCTGGAATCCAGGGACAGGGCGAGGGGAGCAGTACTTC	CAWNPGTGRGEQYF
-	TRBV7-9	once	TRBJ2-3	TGTGCCAGCAGCACCCGGAATCAGGGAGGTACGCAGTATTTT	CASSTRNQGGTQYF
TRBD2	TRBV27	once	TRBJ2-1	TGTGCCAGCAAATCATACCTAGCGGGACTACTCTCCTACAATGAGCAGTTCTTC	CASKSYLAGLLSYNEQFF
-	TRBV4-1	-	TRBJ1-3	TGCGCCAGCAGCCAAGCCGTGGTCCGGGTCCCGACTGGAAACACCATATATTTT	CASSQAVVRVPTGNTIYF
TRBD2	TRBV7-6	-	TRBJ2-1	TGTGCCAGCAGCTTAGGGATCGAGCGGGGGATCAATGAGCAGTTCTTC	CASSLGIERGINEQFF
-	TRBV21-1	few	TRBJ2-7	TGTGCCAGCAGCAAAGTGCACCGACTCGTCGAGCCCTACGAGCAGTACTTC	CASSKVHRLVEPYEQYF
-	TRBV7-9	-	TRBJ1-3	TGTGCCAGCAGTGTACAGCTTGGGGGAAACACCATATATTTT	CASSVQLGGNTIYF
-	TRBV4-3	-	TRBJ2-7	TGCGCCAGCAGCCAAGATAGCGGACCTTACGAGCAGTACTTC	CASSQDSGPYEQYF
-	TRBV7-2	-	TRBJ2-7	TGTGCCAGCAGCTTAGCCGACGGGTCCTACGAGCAGTACTTC	CASSLADGSYEQYF
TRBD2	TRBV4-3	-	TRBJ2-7	TGCGCCAGCAGCCAAGATCGGAGCGGGAGCGACGAGCAGTACTTC	CASSQDRSGSDEQYF
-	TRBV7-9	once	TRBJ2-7	TGTGCCAGCAGCGTCACCTACGAGCAGTACTTC	CASSVTYEQYF
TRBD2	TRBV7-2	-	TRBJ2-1	TGTGCCAGCAGCTTAGCGGGGACTAGCGGGGGCTACAATGAGCAGTTCTTC	CASSLAGTSGGYNEQFF
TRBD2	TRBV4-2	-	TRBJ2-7	TGTGCCAGCAGCCAAGTAATTACTAGCGGAACCGATCAGTACTTC	CASSQVITSGTDQYF
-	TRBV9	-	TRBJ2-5	TGTGCCAGCAGCGTAGGCGGAGGGATGGGGGCCCAGTACTTC	CASSVGGGMGAQYF
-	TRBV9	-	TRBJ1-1	TGTGCCAGCAGCTTCGGGACTGGGAACACTGAAGCTTTCTTT	CASSFGTGNTEAFF
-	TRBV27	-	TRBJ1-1	TGTGCCAGCAGTCCTCGACTGGCCGGCGGAGCTTTCTTT	CASSPRLAGGAFF